The TCR beta chain described here comes from a study of blood T cell repertoires in COVID-19. On the study more broadly: The origin of the acute and convalescent COVID-19 samples was the United States, Italy and Spain. Sources were T cells, B-cell-depleted T cells, or PBMCs; the material itself was cDNA or gDNA.

Per the authors' pipeline: Using reference gene primer amplification, nucleated cell counts were estimated. Libraries were prepared by immunoSEQ multiplex PCR; TCRdb keeps only in-frame clonotypes and omits some of them. V and J calls and clone size come straight from that table; D and trimming were deduced from the DNA. This sample has approximately 70,000 clones, with 90% found just once. Sequencing was carried out using peripheral blood. The sequence came from a woman aged 18-29 years with acute or convalescent COVID-19.

The CDR3 DNA reads TGTGCCAGCAGCTTGTCGGCGGGACAGGGTCGTTTAGGGGCCAAAAACATTCAGTACTTC. Amino acids: CASSLSAGQGRLGAKNIQYF. The chain uses TRBV5-8 and TRBJ2-4, with 9 nucleotides matching TRBD1. The CDR3 contains 20 residues. Germline lookup yields CDR1 SGHTS and CDR2 YDEGEE. After removal of 1 base from V and 1 base from J, the junction contained 15 bases not matched to a gene. The variable domain in full, with the rest retrieved from reference TRBV5-8 and TRBJ2-4, is EAGVTQSPTHLIKTRGQQATLRCSPISGHTSVYWYQQALGLGLQFLLWYDEGEERNRGNFPPRFSGRQFPNYSSELNVNALELEDSALYLCASSLSAGQGRLGAKNIQYFGAGTRLSVL.